This T cell receptor (beta chain) is drawn from a study of a mutant IDH1 vaccine in newly diagnosed glioma. Study information: Patients began vaccination 4-6 weeks after radiotherapy alone, or with temozolomide cycles. Treated patients had a mean age of about 40 years and a sex split that was around 60% male and approximately 38% female.

About this clone: Its antigen is still unknown.

The time point was: week 35, safety follow-up. Alongside topical imiquimod, each dose of vaccine comprised 300 ug of mutant IDH1 20-mer peptide. Data came from immunoSEQ multiplex PCR; TCRdb stores just in-frame clones and leaves some out. The sample carries fewer than 35,000 clones, around 76% recorded once. CDR1 is SGHRS and CDR2 is YFSETQ in the germline V gene. This CDR3 region has 14 residues. Trimming removed 4 bases at V and 5 bases at J, with 15 bases between. Sample: PBMCs, taken from a glioma patient whose treatment included an IDH1 peptide vaccine. The sequence derives from a man aged 50 to 60 with glioma. The chain carries TRBV5-1 and TRBJ2-5; D is tentatively TRBD1 or TRBD2 (5 bases each). CDR3 protein: CASSVLGNRETQYF. The CDR3 DNA is TGCGCCAGCAGCGTACTAGGTAACAGGGAGACCCAGTACTTC.